These 8 T cell receptor beta chains were sequenced from one sample in a study of control samples from healthy donors and cancer patients. Some clones are missing from TCRdb's copy, which holds only in-frame ones; the method was immunoSEQ multiplex PCR. The repertoire has 50,000 to 55,000 clones, approximately 89% of them found once; the top ten carry around 1.6%. The sequenced material came from PBMCs. The receptor set was obtained from a man in his forties or fifties with colorectal cancer.

The chain joins TRBV28 to TRBJ2-2; 9 nucleotides agree with TRBD2. Per the germline V gene, CDR1 is MDHEN and CDR2 is SYDVKM. This CDR3 comprises 19 residues. V lost 5 bases to trimming and J lost 1 base; unmatched junction nucleotides: 14. The CDR3, as DNA: TGTGCCAGCAGTCTCTGGTTAGCGGGAGCGCGAATGAACACCGGGGAGCTGTTTTTT. This translates into CASSLWLAGARMNTGELFF. Complete variable domain (other parts from reference TRBV28 and TRBJ2-2): DVKVTQSSRYLVKRTGEKVFLECVQDMDHENMFWYRQDPGLGLRLIYFSYDVKMKEKGDIPEGYSVSREKKERFSLILESASTNQTSMYLCASSLWLAGARMNTGELFFGEGSRLTVL.

In its sample, this clone was seen once. V usage is TRBV7-8 and J usage is TRBJ2-1, with D uncertain. Trimming stripped 5 bases from V and 4 bases from J, with 9 bases between. Germline V gene sequence: CDR1 SGHVS, CDR2 FQNEAQ. This CDR3 has 13 amino acids. The CDR3 loop is CASSLDRYNEQFF. In DNA, the CDR3 is TGTGCCAGCAGCCTGGACCGTTACAATGAGCAGTTCTTC.

This chain links TRBV6-1 with TRBJ2-7; D is possibly TRBD2 (6 bases). The CDR3 sequence is 16 residues long. V was clipped by 3 bases and J by 3 bases, with 18 bases between them. Germline V CDR1 and CDR2: MNHNS, SASEGT. The CDR3 region is CASSEGRDFRYYEQYF. The CDR3 coding sequence is TGTGCCAGCAGTGAGGGACGGGACTTCCGGTACTACGAGCAGTACTTC.

The V call is TRBV12-5, the J call TRBJ2-7; 8 nucleotides line up with TRBD1. In germline, CDR1 is LGHNT, CDR2 FRNRAP. The V and J ends lost 2 bases and 6 bases, in that order; junction bases with no gene match: 9. This CDR3 spans 15 amino acids. The CDR3 region has the DNA TGTGCTAGTGGTTTGATCCCGGACAGGGACGGCGAGCAGTACTTC. Residues: CASGLIPDRDGEQYF. The variable domain in full, with the rest retrieved from reference TRBV12-5 and TRBJ2-7, is DARVTQTPRHKVTEMGQEVTMRCQPILGHNTVFWYRQTMMQGLELLAYFRNRAPLDDSGMPKDRFSAEMPDATLATLKIQPSEPRDSAVYFCASGLIPDRDGEQYFGPGTRLTVT.

This rearrangement joins TRBV11-2 to TRBJ2-7; TRBD2 is a possible D gene (5 bases). Trimming pared 0 bases from V and 3 bases from J, leaving 12 bases between. Germline V lookup: CDR1 SGHAT, CDR2 FQNNGV. The CDR3 totals 15 residues. The CDR3 reads CASSLEVGNHYEQYF. The DNA for the CDR3 is TGTGCCAGCAGCTTAGAAGTCGGGAACCACTACGAGCAGTACTTC. The full variable domain, with the rest looked up from reference TRBV11-2 and TRBJ2-7, is EAGVAQSPRYKIIEKRQSVAFWCNPISGHATLYWYQQILGQGPKLLIQFQNNGVVDDSQLPKDRFSAERLKGVDSTLKIQPAKLEDSAVYLCASSLEVGNHYEQYFGPGTRLTVT.

In DNA, the CDR3 is TGCGCCAGCATGGTGGAGGGTAAGACTGAAGCTTTCTTT. Protein product: CASMVEGKTEAFF. V usage is TRBV5-1 and J usage is TRBJ1-1; D is ambiguous. CDR1 and CDR2 (germline): SGHRS, YFSETQ. The CDR3 is 13 amino acids. Trimming took off 6 bases at V and 5 bases at J, with 14 bases between the two ends.

The CDR3 DNA follows: TGTGCCAGCAGCTTCCAGGGTCGGGAGCAGTACTTC. Protein product: CASSFQGREQYF. The chain is built from TRBV7-9 and TRBJ2-7; tentatively, D is TRBD1 (5 bases). The V end was cut by 3 bases, the J end by 7 bases, with 10 bases between. The CDR3 has 12 amino acids. Germline V gene data show CDR1 as SEHNR and CDR2 as FQNEAQ (reference sequence).

The chain employs TRBV24-1 and TRBJ2-7; TRBD1 matches 8 bases. CDR1 and CDR2 from the germline V gene are KGHDR and SFDVKD. V gave up 5 bases and J gave up 2 bases; unmatched junction bases: 13. The CDR3 extends over 17 amino acids. The CDR3 spells CATSASGTGERAYEQYF. In DNA, the CDR3 is TGTGCCACCAGTGCCTCCGGGACAGGAGAACGGGCCTACGAGCAGTACTTC.